These T cell receptor beta chains were read from a single sample in a study of cytomegalovirus exposure and HLA in healthy donors. This table comes from immunoSEQ multiplex PCR, and its TCRdb copy is limited to in-frame clones, with some not included. The data hold more than 80,000 clones, with under 80% observed a single time. The sequencing input was PBMCs. These receptors all come from a man younger than 35 in good health and CMV-seropositive. Each CDR3 is given with its conserved first and last residue. The order of the fields is D gene, J gene, V gene, clone size, CDR3 protein, CDR3 DNA. D genes are given only for firm matches. Only some rows state a clone size, as once, few, many or a class for expanded clones.

D gene: -; J gene: TRBJ1-2; V gene: TRBV25-1; clone size: -; CDR3 protein: CASSPSRTANNYGYTF; CDR3 DNA: TGTGCCAGCAGTCCTTCCCGGACAGCAAATAACTATGGCTACACCTTC
D gene: TRBD2; J gene: TRBJ2-2; V gene: TRBV4-1; clone size: few; CDR3 protein: CASRFNRGLAGVGYPGELFF; CDR3 DNA: TGCGCCAGCAGATTCAATCGGGGGCTAGCGGGAGTGGGATATCCCGGGGAGCTGTTTTTT
D gene: -; J gene: TRBJ1-3; V gene: TRBV6-1; clone size: -; CDR3 protein: CASSDHSRGNTIYF; CDR3 DNA: TGTGCCAGCAGTGATCATAGCAGAGGAAACACCATATATTTT
D gene: -; J gene: TRBJ2-3; V gene: TRBV5-1; clone size: -; CDR3 protein: CASSLPASTDTQYF; CDR3 DNA: TGCGCCAGCAGCCTACCCGCTAGCACAGATACGCAGTATTTT
D gene: TRBD1; J gene: TRBJ1-5; V gene: TRBV19; clone size: -; CDR3 protein: CASGQGLQPQHF; CDR3 DNA: TGTGCCAGTGGACAGGGATTGCAGCCCCAGCATTTT
D gene: -; J gene: TRBJ2-5; V gene: TRBV15; clone size: -; CDR3 protein: CATSRETGTETQYF; CDR3 DNA: TGTGCCACCAGCAGGGAGACTGGGACTGAGACCCAGTACTTC
D gene: -; J gene: TRBJ2-1; V gene: TRBV29-1; clone size: -; CDR3 protein: CSVEDTGGSYNEQFF; CDR3 DNA: TGCAGCGTTGAAGACACAGGCGGCTCCTACAATGAGCAGTTCTTC
D gene: -; J gene: TRBJ2-3; V gene: TRBV25-1; clone size: -; CDR3 protein: CASQHDTQYF; CDR3 DNA: TGTGCCAGTCAACACGATACGCAGTATTTT
D gene: TRBD1; J gene: TRBJ2-1; V gene: TRBV28; clone size: few; CDR3 protein: CASVPGGSSYNEQFF; CDR3 DNA: TGTGCCAGCGTGCCAGGGGGCAGCTCCTACAATGAGCAGTTCTTC
D gene: -; J gene: TRBJ1-1; V gene: TRBV7-2; clone size: -; CDR3 protein: CASSYISEAFF; CDR3 DNA: TGTGCCAGCAGCTACATATCTGAAGCTTTCTTT
D gene: TRBD1; J gene: TRBJ1-1; V gene: TRBV14; clone size: -; CDR3 protein: CASSQVQGAMAEAFF; CDR3 DNA: TGTGCCAGCAGCCAAGTACAGGGGGCGATGGCTGAAGCTTTCTTT
D gene: -; J gene: TRBJ2-3; V gene: TRBV28; clone size: few; CDR3 protein: CASLLVNTQYF; CDR3 DNA: TGTGCCAGCCTCCTAGTAAATACGCAGTATTTT
D gene: -; J gene: TRBJ2-7; V gene: TRBV4-1; clone size: -; CDR3 protein: CASSAVGGTSSAQYF; CDR3 DNA: TGCGCCAGCAGTGCTGTCGGGGGTACTTCTTCGGCGCAGTACTTC
D gene: -; J gene: TRBJ2-1; V gene: TRBV7-3; clone size: -; CDR3 protein: CASSSGPGGRDEQFF; CDR3 DNA: TGTGCCAGCAGCTCCGGCCCCGGGGGTAGGGATGAGCAGTTCTTC
D gene: -; J gene: TRBJ2-3; V gene: TRBV5-1; clone size: -; CDR3 protein: CASSVDNPTDTQYF; CDR3 DNA: TGCGCCAGCAGTGTCGACAACCCCACAGATACGCAGTATTTT
D gene: TRBD1; J gene: TRBJ1-2; V gene: TRBV10-3; clone size: hyperexpanded; CDR3 protein: CAISGRGPEGYTF; CDR3 DNA: TGTGCCATCAGTGGCAGGGGGCCGGAGGGCTACACCTTC
D gene: TRBD1; J gene: TRBJ1-3; V gene: TRBV6-5; clone size: -; CDR3 protein: CASSYSGQRGNTIYF; CDR3 DNA: TGTGCCAGCAGTTACTCGGGACAGAGGGGAAACACCATATATTTT
D gene: TRBD1; J gene: TRBJ2-7; V gene: TRBV2; clone size: few; CDR3 protein: CASSVSLGTASYEQYF; CDR3 DNA: TGTGCCAGCAGTGTGTCTTTGGGGACAGCCTCCTACGAGCAGTACTTC
D gene: -; J gene: TRBJ1-5; V gene: TRBV11-2; clone size: -; CDR3 protein: CASSFSGNQPQHF; CDR3 DNA: TGTGCCAGCAGCTTTTCGGGGAATCAGCCCCAGCATTTT
D gene: -; J gene: TRBJ1-2; V gene: TRBV6-5; clone size: -; CDR3 protein: CASSYHGQGYGYTF; CDR3 DNA: TGTGCCAGCAGTTACCACGGGCAGGGCTATGGCTACACCTTC
D gene: -; J gene: TRBJ1-5; V gene: TRBV7-9; clone size: once; CDR3 protein: CASSSLGGASQPQHF; CDR3 DNA: TGTGCCAGCAGCTCTCTTGGGGGGGCTAGTCAGCCCCAGCATTTT
D gene: TRBD1; J gene: TRBJ2-6; V gene: TRBV2; clone size: few; CDR3 protein: CASSWDRGLGANVLTF; CDR3 DNA: TGTGCCAGCAGTTGGGACAGGGGGCTTGGGGCCAACGTCCTGACTTTC
D gene: -; J gene: TRBJ2-1; V gene: TRBV7-9; clone size: -; CDR3 protein: CASSPNEGSEQFF; CDR3 DNA: TGTGCCAGCAGCCCCAATGAGGGAAGTGAGCAGTTCTTC
D gene: -; J gene: TRBJ1-2; V gene: TRBV2; clone size: -; CDR3 protein: CASRNTGTGGYTF; CDR3 DNA: TGTGCCAGCAGAAATACAGGGACGGGAGGCTACACCTTC